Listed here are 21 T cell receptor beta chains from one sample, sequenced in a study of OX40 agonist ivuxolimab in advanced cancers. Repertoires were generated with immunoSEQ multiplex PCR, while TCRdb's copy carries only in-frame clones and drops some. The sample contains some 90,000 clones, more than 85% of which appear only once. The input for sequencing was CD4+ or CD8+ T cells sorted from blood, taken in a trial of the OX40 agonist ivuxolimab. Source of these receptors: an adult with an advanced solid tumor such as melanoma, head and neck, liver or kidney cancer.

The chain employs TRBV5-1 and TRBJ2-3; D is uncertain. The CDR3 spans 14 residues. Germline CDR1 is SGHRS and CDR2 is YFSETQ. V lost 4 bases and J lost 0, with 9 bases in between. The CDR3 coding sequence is TGCGCCAGCAGCACTTTCTTAAGCACAGATACGCAGTATTTT. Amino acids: CASSTFLSTDTQYF.

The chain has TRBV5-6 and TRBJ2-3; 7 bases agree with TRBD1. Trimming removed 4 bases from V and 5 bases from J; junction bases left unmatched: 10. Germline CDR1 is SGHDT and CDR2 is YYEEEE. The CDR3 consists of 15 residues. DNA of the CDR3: TGTGCCAGCAGCCGCCAAGACAGGGATGGAGATACGCAGTATTTT. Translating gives CASSRQDRDGDTQYF.

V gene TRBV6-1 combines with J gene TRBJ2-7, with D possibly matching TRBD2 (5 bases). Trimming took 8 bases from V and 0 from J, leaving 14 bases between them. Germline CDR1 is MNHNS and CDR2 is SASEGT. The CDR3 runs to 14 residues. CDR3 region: CASRYRDSSYEQYF. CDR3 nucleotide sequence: TGTGCCAGCCGGTACCGGGATAGCTCCTACGAGCAGTACTTC.

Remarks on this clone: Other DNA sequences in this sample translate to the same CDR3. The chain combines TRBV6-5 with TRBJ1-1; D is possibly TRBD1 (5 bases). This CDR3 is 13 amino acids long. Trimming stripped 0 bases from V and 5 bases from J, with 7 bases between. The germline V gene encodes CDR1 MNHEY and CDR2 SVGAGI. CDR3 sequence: CASSYSRGTEAFF. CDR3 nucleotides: TGTGCCAGCAGTTACTCCCGGGGGACTGAAGCTTTCTTT.

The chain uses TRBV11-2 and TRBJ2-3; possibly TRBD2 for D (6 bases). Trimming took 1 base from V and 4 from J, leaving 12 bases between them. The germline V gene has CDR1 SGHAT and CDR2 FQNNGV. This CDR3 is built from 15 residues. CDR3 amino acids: CASSLAGVGSDTQYF. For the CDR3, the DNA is TGTGCCAGCAGCTTAGCGGGAGTCGGCTCAGATACGCAGTATTTT.

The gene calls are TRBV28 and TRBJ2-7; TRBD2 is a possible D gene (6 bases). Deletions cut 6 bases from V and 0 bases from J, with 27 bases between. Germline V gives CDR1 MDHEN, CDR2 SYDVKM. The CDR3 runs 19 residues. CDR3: CASSSFGGAMGFSSYEQYF. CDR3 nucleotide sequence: TGTGCCAGCAGCTCCTTCGGGGGAGCCATGGGCTTTAGCTCCTACGAGCAGTACTTC.

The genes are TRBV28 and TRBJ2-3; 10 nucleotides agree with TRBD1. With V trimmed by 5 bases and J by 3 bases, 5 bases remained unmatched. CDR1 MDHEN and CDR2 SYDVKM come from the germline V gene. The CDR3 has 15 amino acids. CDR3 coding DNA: TGTGCCAGCAGTGCAGGGGACAGGGGAACAGATACGCAGTATTTT. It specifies CASSAGDRGTDTQYF.

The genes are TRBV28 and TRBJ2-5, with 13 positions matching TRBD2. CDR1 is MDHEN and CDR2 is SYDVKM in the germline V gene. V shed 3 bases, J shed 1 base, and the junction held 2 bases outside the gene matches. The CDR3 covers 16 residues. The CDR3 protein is CASSLGLAGIQETQYF. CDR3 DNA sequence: TGTGCCAGCAGTTTGGGACTAGCGGGAATCCAAGAGACCCAGTACTTC.

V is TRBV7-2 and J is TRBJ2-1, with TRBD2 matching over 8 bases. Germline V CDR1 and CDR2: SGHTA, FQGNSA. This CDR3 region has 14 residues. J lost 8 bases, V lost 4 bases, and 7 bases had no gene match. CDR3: CASSSGTRLYEQFF. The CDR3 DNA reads TGTGCCAGCAGCTCCGGGACTAGGCTGTATGAGCAGTTCTTC.

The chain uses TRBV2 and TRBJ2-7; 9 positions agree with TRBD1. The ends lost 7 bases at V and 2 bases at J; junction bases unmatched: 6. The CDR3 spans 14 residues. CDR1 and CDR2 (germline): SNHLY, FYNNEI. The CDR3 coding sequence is TGTGCCAGCAACCCGGGACAGGGTACCTACGAGCAGTACTTC. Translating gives CASNPGQGTYEQYF.

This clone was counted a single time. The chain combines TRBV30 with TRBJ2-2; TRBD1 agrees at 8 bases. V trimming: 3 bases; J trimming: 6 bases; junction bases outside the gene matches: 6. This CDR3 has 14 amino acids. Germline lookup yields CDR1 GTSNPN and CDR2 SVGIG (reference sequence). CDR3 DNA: TGTGCCTGGAGCGGGACAGGTTATGCCGGGGAGCTGTTTTTT. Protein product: CAWSGTGYAGELFF.

As DNA, the CDR3 is TGTGCCAGTAGTACTCCAGGCTCTTTTAGGGGCTACACCTTC. Translation: CASSTPGSFRGYTF. V gene TRBV19 combines with J gene TRBJ1-2; D gene ambiguous. This CDR3 is 14 amino acids long. CDR1 is LNHDA, CDR2 SQIVND, per germline (reference sequence). Trimming took 4 bases from V and 8 from J, leaving 17 bases between them.

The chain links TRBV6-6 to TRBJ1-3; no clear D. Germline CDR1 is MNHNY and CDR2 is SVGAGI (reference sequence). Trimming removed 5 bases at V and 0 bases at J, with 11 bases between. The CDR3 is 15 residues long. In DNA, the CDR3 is TGTGCCAGCAGTCCCTCAGTTAACTCTGGAAACACCATATATTTT. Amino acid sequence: CASSPSVNSGNTIYF.

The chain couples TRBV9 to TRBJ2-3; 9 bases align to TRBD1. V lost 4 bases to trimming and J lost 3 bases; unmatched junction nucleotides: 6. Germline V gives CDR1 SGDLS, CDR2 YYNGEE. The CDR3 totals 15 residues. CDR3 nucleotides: TGTGCCAGCAGCTACCGGGACAGGGCAACAGATACGCAGTATTTT. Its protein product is CASSYRDRATDTQYF.

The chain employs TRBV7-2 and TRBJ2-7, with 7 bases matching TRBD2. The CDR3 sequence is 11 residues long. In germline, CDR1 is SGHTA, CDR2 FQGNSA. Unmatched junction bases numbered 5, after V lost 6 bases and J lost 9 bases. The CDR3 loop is CASSSTGGQYF. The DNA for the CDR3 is TGTGCCAGCAGTTCGACGGGGGGGCAGTACTTC.

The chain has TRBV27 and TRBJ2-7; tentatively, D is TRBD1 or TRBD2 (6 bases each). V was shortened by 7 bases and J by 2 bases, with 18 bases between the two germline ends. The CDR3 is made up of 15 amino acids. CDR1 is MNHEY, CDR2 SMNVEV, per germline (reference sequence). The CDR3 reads CASTQSGGGTYEQYF. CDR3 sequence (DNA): TGTGCCAGCACCCAAAGCGGAGGGGGGACCTACGAGCAGTACTTC.

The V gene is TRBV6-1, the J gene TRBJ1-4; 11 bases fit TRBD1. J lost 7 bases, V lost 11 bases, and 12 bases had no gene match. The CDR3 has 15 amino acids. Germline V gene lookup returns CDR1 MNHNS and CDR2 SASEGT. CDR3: CASRTGGVLREKLFF. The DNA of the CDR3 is TGTGCCTCTCGGACAGGGGGCGTTCTTCGTGAAAAACTGTTTTTT.

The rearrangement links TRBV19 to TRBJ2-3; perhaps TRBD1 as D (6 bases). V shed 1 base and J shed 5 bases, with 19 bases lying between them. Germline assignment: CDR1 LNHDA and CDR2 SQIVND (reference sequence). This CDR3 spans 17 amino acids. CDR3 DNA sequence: TGTGCCAGTAGTATAGTTATCGGCGCAGGGGTGGGAGATACGCAGTATTTT. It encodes CASSIVIGAGVGDTQYF.

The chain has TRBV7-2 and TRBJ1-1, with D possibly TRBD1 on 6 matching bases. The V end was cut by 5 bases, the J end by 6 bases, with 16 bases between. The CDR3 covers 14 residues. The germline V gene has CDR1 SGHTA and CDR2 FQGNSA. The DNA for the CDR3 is TGTGCCAGCAGCCGACAACAGGGTAGATCTGAAGCTTTCTTT. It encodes CASSRQQGRSEAFF.

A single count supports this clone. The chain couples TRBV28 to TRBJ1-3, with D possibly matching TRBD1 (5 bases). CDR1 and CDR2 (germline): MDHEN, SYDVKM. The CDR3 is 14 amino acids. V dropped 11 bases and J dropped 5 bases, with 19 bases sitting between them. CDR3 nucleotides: TGTGCCTCGGGGGAGAGGTGGAGGCGAAACACCATATATTTT. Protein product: CASGERWRRNTIYF.

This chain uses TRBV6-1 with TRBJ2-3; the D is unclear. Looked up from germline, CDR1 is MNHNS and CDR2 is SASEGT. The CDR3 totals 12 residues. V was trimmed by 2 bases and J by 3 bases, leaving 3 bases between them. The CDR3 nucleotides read TGTGCCAGCAGTGAACTAACAGATACGCAGTATTTT. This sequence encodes CASSELTDTQYF.